These 17 T cell receptor beta chains originate from one sample sequenced in a study of cytomegalovirus exposure and HLA in healthy donors (TCRdb year 2017). Preparation of the library involved the immunoSEQ multiplex PCR assay. A mixture of 60 forward primers for TCR Vbeta segments and 13 reverse primers for TCR Jbeta segments was used in the multiplex PCR. TCRdb took this table from immuneACCESS and kept in-frame rearrangements with V and J called. Such tables lack part of the clones; where checked against another copy, unresolved V genes explain under half of the gap, and the rest is unexplained. Counted in this sample were over 100,000 clones; roughly 85% of them appeared once. The ten most abundant clones make up under 6.5% of the sample. Material: PBMCs. The receptor source for this set is a man between 60 and 75 years old in good health and CMV-seropositive.

V and J are TRBV5-4 and TRBJ2-7; D is ambiguous. This CDR3 spans 16 amino acids. The V and J ends lost 2 bases and 2 bases respectively, with 17 bases between them. Germline CDR1 SGHNT, CDR2 YYREEE (reference sequence). CDR3 DNA: TGTGCCAGCAGCTTCGGCCTAGGCAGTGGCCCCTACGAGCAGTACTTC. This codes for CASSFGLGSGPYEQYF.

The table lists this clone with a few counts. The DNA of the CDR3 is TGTGCCAGCAGTACACTACAGGGGGTCCAGCCCCAGCATTTT. It is translated as CASSTLQGVQPQHF. V gene TRBV6-5 combines with J gene TRBJ1-5; 8 positions match TRBD1. This CDR3 is 14 amino acids long. Germline CDR1 is MNHEY and CDR2 is SVGAGI. V lost 5 bases and J lost 7; bases outside the gene matches: 7.

The rearrangement uses TRBV13 and TRBJ2-3; 10 bases align to TRBD2. The CDR3 spans 15 residues. Germline V CDR1 and CDR2: PRHDT, FYEKMQ (reference sequence). After removal of 5 bases from V and 1 base from J, the junction contained 3 bases not matched to a gene. CDR3 coding DNA: TGTGCCAGCAGCGACACTAGCGGGGGCACAGATACGCAGTATTTT. Protein: CASSDTSGGTDTQYF.

This clone was seen only once. The genes are TRBV18 and TRBJ1-1; D is undetermined. V lost 1 base and J 1 base, leaving 7 bases between the germline ends. CDR3 length equals 14 residues. Germline CDR1 and CDR2: KGHSH and LQKENI. The CDR3 region is CASSPLRQNTEAFF. DNA for the CDR3: TGTGCCAGCTCACCACTTAGACAGAACACTGAAGCTTTCTTT.

The V gene is TRBV11-2, the J gene TRBJ2-7; possibly TRBD1 for D (6 bases). The CDR3 covers 14 residues. Trimming shortened V by 5 bases and J by 0 bases, and 11 bases separated the two germline ends. CDR1 is SGHAT and CDR2 is FQNNGV in the germline V gene. The DNA of the CDR3 is TGTGCCAGCAGCCCCGGACAGAGCTCCTACGAGCAGTACTTC. Translation: CASSPGQSSYEQYF.

The V gene is TRBV6-1, the J gene TRBJ1-2, with 10 nucleotides matching TRBD1. Losses at the gene ends were 6 bases for V and 3 bases for J; bases not matched to a gene: 4. The CDR3 consists of 14 residues. Germline assignment: CDR1 MNHNS and CDR2 SASEGT. CDR3 nucleotide sequence: TGTGCCAGCAGCTCGGGACAGGGGTACTATGGCTACACCTTC. This sequence encodes CASSSGQGYYGYTF.

This chain connects TRBV4-3 to TRBJ1-6, with D tentatively TRBD1 (6 bases). Looked up from germline, CDR1 is LGHNA and CDR2 is YSLEER. The CDR3 is 16 residues long. V lost 2 bases to trimming and J lost 4 bases, with 12 bases between them. The CDR3 region has the DNA TGCGCCAGCAGCCAATACAGGGAACTTTATAATTCACCCCTCCACTTT. As protein: CASSQYRELYNSPLHF.

V gene TRBV7-7 combines with J gene TRBJ2-5; 8 bases agree with TRBD2. The germline V gene has CDR1 SSHAT and CDR2 FNYEAQ (reference sequence). J gave up 0 bases and V 5 bases, and 8 bases lay outside the gene matches. This CDR3 is 16 amino acids long. This chain's CDR3 is CASSPIGRGDQETQYF. The CDR3 DNA is TGTGCCAGCAGCCCTATCGGGAGGGGAGACCAAGAGACCCAGTACTTC.

The chain joins TRBV11-2 to TRBJ2-1; TRBD2 aligns across 8 bases. The J segment lost 8 bases and the V segment lost 7 bases, leaving 13 bases of the junction unmatched. The CDR3 consists of 15 residues. The germline V gene has CDR1 SGHAT and CDR2 FQNNGV. The CDR3: CASTSPSGGRDEQFF. In DNA form, the CDR3 reads TGTGCCAGCACCTCCCCCAGCGGGGGCAGAGATGAGCAGTTCTTC.

The gene calls are TRBV27 and TRBJ2-1; a possible D gene is TRBD2 (6 bases). The germline V gene has CDR1 MNHEY and CDR2 SMNVEV (reference sequence). V lost 3 bases and J lost 10, with 7 bases in between. This CDR3 has 11 amino acids. The CDR3 loop is CASSLAGEQFF. In nucleotides, the CDR3 is TGTGCCAGCAGTTTGGCGGGGGAGCAGTTCTTC.

J is TRBJ2-7 and V is TRBV2, with 10 bases fitting TRBD1. The CDR3 spans 13 residues. The junction had 11 bases not matched to a gene; V was cut back by 11 bases and J by 7 bases. Germline loops: CDR1 SNHLY, CDR2 FYNNEI. The CDR3 spells CAGGGTGEREQYF. In DNA form, the CDR3 reads TGTGCCGGAGGGGGGACAGGGGAGAGGGAGCAGTACTTC.

The chain links TRBV6-6 to TRBJ1-2; 8 bases align to TRBD1. Germline V gene data show CDR1 as MNHNY and CDR2 as SVGAGI (reference sequence). The junction had 1 base not matched to a gene; V was cut back by 2 bases and J by 8 bases. The CDR3 spans 12 residues. The CDR3 spells CASSYDRGGYTF. CDR3 DNA: TGTGCCAGCAGTTACGACAGGGGAGGCTACACCTTC.

Regarding this clone: Other DNA sequences in the sample encode the same CDR3. The chain couples TRBV5-1 to TRBJ2-1; no clear D. V lost 4 bases to trimming and J lost 4 bases, with 12 bases between them. The CDR3 sequence is 14 residues long. From germline, CDR1 is SGHRS and CDR2 YFSETQ. CDR3 nucleotides: TGCGCCAGCAGCCCAGGTGGGTCATACAATGAGCAGTTCTTC. It specifies CASSPGGSYNEQFF.

The chain recombines TRBV5-6 with TRBJ2-7; 7 bases fit TRBD1. The CDR3 sequence is 15 residues long. The J segment lost 2 bases and the V segment lost 4 bases, leaving 9 bases of the junction unmatched. CDR1 is SGHDT, CDR2 YYEEEE, per germline. The CDR3 loop reads CASSEVADRTYEQYF. The CDR3 bases are TGTGCCAGCAGCGAAGTGGCGGACAGGACCTACGAGCAGTACTTC.

This clone was seen once. This sequence joins TRBV9 and TRBJ2-5, with 7 nucleotides matching TRBD2. From germline, CDR1 is SGDLS and CDR2 YYNGEE. Trimming cost V 0 bases and J 4 bases; bases outside gene matches: 9. The CDR3 is 16 amino acids. In nucleotides, the CDR3 is TGTGCCAGCAGCGTAGGTCTAGCGGATCTCCTAGAGACCCAGTACTTC. It encodes CASSVGLADLLETQYF.

The CDR3 bases are TGTGCCAGCAGCCCGGACTCGGGGAGCAGGAATGAAAAACTGTTTTTT. It is translated as CASSPDSGSRNEKLFF. The gene calls are TRBV5-6 and TRBJ1-4; D unresolved. The CDR3 sequence is 16 residues long. Trimming took 4 bases from V and 5 from J, leaving 18 bases between them. The germline gives CDR1 SGHDT, CDR2 YYEEEE.

This chain joins TRBV12-5 and TRBJ2-1; 7 bases agree with TRBD2. The V gene end was trimmed by 7 bases and the J gene end by 6 bases; junction bases not matched to a gene: 9. Looked up from germline, CDR1 is LGHNT and CDR2 is FRNRAP. The CDR3 runs 14 residues. The CDR3 region is CASETTSALNEQFF. CDR3 in DNA: TGTGCTAGTGAAACAACTAGCGCCCTCAATGAGCAGTTCTTC.